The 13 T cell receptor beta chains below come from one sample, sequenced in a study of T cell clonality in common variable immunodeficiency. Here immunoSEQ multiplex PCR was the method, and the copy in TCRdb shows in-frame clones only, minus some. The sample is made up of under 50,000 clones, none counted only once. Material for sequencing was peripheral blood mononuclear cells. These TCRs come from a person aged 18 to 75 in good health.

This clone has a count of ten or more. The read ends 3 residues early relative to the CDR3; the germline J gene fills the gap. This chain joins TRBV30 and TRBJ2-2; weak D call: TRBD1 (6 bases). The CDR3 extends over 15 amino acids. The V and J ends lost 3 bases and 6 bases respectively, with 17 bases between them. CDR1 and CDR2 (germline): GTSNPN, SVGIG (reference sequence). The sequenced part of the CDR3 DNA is TGTGCCTGGAGCGGGACATTAAAGAGGGCCGGGGAG. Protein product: CAWSGTLKRAGE. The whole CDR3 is CAWSGTLKRAGELFF. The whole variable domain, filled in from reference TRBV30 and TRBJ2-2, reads SQTIHQWPATLVQPVGSPLSLECTVEGTSNPNLYWYRQAAGRGLQLLFYSVGIGQISSEVPQNLSASRPQDRQFILSSKKLLLSDSGFYLCAWSGTLKRAGELFFGEGSRLTVL.

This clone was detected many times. Incomplete CDR3 DNA: TGTGCCAGCCTGGTAGGGCGGGGGTACACCGGGGAG. Its protein is CASLVGRGYTGE. The entire CDR3 reads CASLVGRGYTGELFF. The chain links TRBV12-3 or TRBV12-4 to TRBJ2-2, with 7 nucleotides matching TRBD2. The read stops 3 residues short of the end of the CDR3; the missing end is completed from the germline J gene. The CDR3 runs to 15 residues. Trimming cost V 8 bases and J 3 bases; bases outside gene matches: 9.

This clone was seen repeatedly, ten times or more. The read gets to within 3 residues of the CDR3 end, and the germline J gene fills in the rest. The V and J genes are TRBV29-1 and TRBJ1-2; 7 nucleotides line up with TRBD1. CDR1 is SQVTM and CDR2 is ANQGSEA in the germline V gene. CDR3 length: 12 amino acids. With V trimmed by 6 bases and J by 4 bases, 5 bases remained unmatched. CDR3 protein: CSVQGQFYGYTF. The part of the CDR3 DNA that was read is TGCAGCGTCCAGGGACAGTTCTATGGC.

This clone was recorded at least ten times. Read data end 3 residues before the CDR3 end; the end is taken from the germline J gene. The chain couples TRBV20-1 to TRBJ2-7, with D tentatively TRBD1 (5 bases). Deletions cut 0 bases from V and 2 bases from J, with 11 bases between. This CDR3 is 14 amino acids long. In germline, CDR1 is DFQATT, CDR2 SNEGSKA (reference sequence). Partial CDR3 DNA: TGCAGTGCTAGAGATTATGCAGGGACCTACGAG. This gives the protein CSARDYAGTYE. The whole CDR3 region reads CSARDYAGTYEQYF.

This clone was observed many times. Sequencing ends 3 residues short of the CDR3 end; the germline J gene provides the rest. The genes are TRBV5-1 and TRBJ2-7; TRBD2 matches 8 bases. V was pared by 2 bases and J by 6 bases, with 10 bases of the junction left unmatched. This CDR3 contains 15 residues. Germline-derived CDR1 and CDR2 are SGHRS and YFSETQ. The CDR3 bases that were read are TGCGCCAGCAGCTTCAACTCGGGGGGGATTGGCGAG. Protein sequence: CASSFNSGGIGE. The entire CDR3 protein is CASSFNSGGIGEQYF.

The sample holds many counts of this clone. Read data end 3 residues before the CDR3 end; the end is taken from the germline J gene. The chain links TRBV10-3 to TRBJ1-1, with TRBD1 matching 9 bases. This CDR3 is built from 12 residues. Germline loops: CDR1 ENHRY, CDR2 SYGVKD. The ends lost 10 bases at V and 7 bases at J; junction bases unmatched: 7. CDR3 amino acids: CANGQGPNEAFF. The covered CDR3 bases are TGTGCCAACGGACAGGGGCCAAATGAA.

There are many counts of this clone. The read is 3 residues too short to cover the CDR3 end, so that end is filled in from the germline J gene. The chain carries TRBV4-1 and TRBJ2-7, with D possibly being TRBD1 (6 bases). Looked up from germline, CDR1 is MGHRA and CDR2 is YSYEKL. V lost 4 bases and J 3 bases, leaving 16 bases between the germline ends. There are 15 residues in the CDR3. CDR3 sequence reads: CASSPEGGAFYEQYF. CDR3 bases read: TGCGCCAGCAGCCCCGAAGGGGGAGCCTTCTACGAG.

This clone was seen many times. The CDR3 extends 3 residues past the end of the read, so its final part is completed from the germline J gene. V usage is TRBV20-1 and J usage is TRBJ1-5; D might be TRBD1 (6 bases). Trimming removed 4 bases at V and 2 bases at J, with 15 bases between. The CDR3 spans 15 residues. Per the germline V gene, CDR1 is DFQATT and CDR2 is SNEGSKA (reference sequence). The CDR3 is CSATTGFWGNQPQHF. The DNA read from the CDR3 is TGCAGTGCTACTACAGGGTTTTGGGGCAATCAGCCC.

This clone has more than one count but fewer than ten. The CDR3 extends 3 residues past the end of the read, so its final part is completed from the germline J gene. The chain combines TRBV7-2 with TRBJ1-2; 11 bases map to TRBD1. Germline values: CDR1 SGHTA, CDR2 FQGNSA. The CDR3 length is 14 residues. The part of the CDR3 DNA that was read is TGTGCCAGCAGCTCCTCCGGGACAGGGGGAGGC. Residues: CASSSSGTGGG. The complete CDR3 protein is CASSSSGTGGGYTF.

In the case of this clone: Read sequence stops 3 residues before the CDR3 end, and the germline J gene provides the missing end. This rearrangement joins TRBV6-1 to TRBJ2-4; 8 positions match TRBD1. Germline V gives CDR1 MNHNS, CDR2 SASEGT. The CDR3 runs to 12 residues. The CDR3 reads CASSGTGYGQYF. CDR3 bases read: TGTGCCAGCAGTGGGACAGGGTATGGT.

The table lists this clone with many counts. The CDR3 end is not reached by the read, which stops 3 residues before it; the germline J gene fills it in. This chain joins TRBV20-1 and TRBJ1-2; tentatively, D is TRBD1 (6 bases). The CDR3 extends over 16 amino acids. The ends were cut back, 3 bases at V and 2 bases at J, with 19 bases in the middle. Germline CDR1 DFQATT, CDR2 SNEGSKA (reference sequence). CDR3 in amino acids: CSASTGGQTANYGYTF. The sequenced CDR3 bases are TGCAGTGCTAGTACCGGAGGACAGACCGCCAACTATGGC.

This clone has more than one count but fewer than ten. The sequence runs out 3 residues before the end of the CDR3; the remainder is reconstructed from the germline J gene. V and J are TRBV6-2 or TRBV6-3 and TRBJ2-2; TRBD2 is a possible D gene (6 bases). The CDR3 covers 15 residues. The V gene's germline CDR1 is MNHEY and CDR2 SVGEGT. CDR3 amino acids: CASCWSGGMEEKLFF. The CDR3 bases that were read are TGTGCCAGCTGTTGGAGTGGGGGGATGGAAGAAAAG.

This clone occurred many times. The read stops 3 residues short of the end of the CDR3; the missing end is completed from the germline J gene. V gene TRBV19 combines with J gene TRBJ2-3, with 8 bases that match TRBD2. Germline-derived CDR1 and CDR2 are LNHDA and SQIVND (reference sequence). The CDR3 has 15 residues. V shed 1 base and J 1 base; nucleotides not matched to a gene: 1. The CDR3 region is CASSIAGGRTDTQYF. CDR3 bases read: TGTGCCAGTAGTATAGCGGGGGGGCGCACAGATACG. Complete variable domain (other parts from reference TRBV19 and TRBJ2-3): DGGITQSPKYLFRKEGQNVTLSCEQNLNHDAMYWYRQDPGQGLRLIYYSQIVNDFQKGDIAEGYSVSREKKESFPLTVTSAQKNPTAFYLCASSIAGGRTDTQYFGPGTRLTVL.